The 5 T cell receptor beta chains given below trace back to one sample, sequenced in a study of technical replicates of blood from a handful of donors. TCRdb's copy holds only in-frame clones and misses some; the assay was immunoSEQ multiplex PCR. Altogether approximately 82,000 clones are present, 96% being singletons, with the ten largest covering 0.37%. What was sequenced was T cells isolated from PBMCs. The receptor set was obtained from a human donor in good health.

This rearrangement joins TRBV6-1 to TRBJ1-5; weak D call: TRBD1 (6 bases). CDR3 length: 12 residues. The V end was cut by 8 bases, the J end by 7 bases, with 12 bases between. CDR1 and CDR2 (germline): MNHNS, SASEGT. The CDR3 DNA reads as TGTGCCAGCTTATTAGGGGGACAGCCCCAGCATTTT. Protein sequence: CASLLGGQPQHF.

The chain carries TRBV9 and TRBJ2-7, with a possible D match to TRBD2 (5 bases). There are 13 residues in the CDR3. Trimming took 4 bases from V and 4 from J, leaving 12 bases between them. CDR1 and CDR2 (germline): SGDLS, YYNGEE. The CDR3 loop is CASSPPREYEQYF. For the CDR3, the DNA is TGTGCCAGCAGCCCTCCCCGGGAATACGAGCAGTACTTC.

This clone has just a few counts. The chain has TRBV7-2 and TRBJ2-5; no firm D call. This CDR3 is 11 amino acids long. CDR1 is SGHTA and CDR2 is FQGNSA in the germline V gene. Between the trimmed V and J ends, which lost 3 bases and 5 bases, there was a span of 4 bases. The CDR3 DNA reads TGTGCCAGCAGCTTTTCGGAGACCCAGTACTTC. Residues: CASSFSETQYF.

The V and J genes are TRBV7-2 and TRBJ1-5, with 9 bases aligning to TRBD1. Per the germline V gene, CDR1 is SGHTA and CDR2 is FQGNSA. Trimming cost V 4 bases and J 2 bases; bases outside gene matches: 6. The CDR3 has 16 amino acids. The CDR3 bases are TGTGCCAGCAGCTGGTCGACAGGGGGAGGCAATCAGCCCCAGCATTTT. Translated, it gives CASSWSTGGGNQPQHF.

This chain links TRBV6-5 with TRBJ2-7, with D possibly being TRBD1 (6 bases). Germline CDR1 reads MNHEY; CDR2 reads SVGAGI. The germline V and J ends were trimmed by 4 bases and 7 bases, with 17 bases remaining between them. The CDR3 sequence is 14 residues long. DNA for the CDR3: TGTGCCAGCAGTTCAGGGGTTCTCCTTGGAGAGCAGTACTTC. As protein: CASSSGVLLGEQYF.